The T cell receptor beta chain under discussion was sequenced for a study of T cell repertoires and Cas9 in healthy adults. Study in general: CD4 and CD8 compartments: SpCas9-reactive T cells profiled for potency, cytotoxicity, lineage. Findings and limits, study-wide: Reportedly, SpCas9-reactive effector T cell proliferation and function were mitigated by SpCas9-reactive Tregs in vitro.

V lost 0 bases to trimming and J lost 1 base, with 12 bases between them. Germline V CDR1 and CDR2: SGHRS, YFSETQ. The CDR3 covers 16 residues. In the case of this clone: The antigen is undetermined.

The assay was immunoSEQ multiplex PCR, and TCRdb's table has in-frame clones only and misses some. The sample shows some 20,000 clones, about 90% of them seen only once. The TCR originated in a human donor in good health. Sequenced input: CD4+ effector T cells (CD127+, CD25-, CD137-, CD154-) from PBMCs; culture status not recorded. This chain uses TRBV5-1 with TRBJ2-3, with no clear D. In DNA form, the CDR3 reads TGCGCCAGCAGCTTGGCCGGACGGAGTGGCACAGATACGCAGTATTTT. Translated: CASSLAGRSGTDTQYF. Based on the CDR3 plus reference TRBV5-1 and TRBJ2-3, the full variable domain is KAGVTQTPRYLIKTRGQQVTLSCSPISGHRSVSWYQQTPGQGLQFLFEYFSETQRNKGNFPGRFSGRQFSNSRSEMNVSTLELGDSALYLCASSLAGRSGTDTQYFGPGTRLTVL.